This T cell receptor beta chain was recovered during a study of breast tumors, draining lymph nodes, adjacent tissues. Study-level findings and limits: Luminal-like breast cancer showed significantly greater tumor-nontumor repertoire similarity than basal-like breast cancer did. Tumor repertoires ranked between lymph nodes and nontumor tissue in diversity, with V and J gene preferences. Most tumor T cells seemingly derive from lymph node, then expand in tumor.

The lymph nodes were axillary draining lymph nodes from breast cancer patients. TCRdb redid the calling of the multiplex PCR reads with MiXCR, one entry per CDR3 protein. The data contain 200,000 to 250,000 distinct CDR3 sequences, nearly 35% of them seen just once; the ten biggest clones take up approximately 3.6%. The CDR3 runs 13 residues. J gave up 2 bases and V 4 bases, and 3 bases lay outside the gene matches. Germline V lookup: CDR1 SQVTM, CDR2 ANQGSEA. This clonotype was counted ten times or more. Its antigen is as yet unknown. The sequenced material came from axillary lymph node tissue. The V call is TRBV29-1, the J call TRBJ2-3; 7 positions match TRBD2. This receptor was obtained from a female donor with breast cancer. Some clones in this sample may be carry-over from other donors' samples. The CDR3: CSVGLAVTDTQYF. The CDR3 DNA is TGCAGCGTTGGTCTAGCGGTCACAGATACGCAGTATTTT.